Presented here are 17 T cell receptor beta chains from one specimen sequenced in a study of T cells expressing NK-cell markers. Following a re-call of the 5' RACE reads, TCRdb has one entry per CDR3 protein and lacks DNA. The sample totals roughly 430,000 distinct CDR3 sequences. Sequenced input: blood T cells: a sorted CD56 or NKG2C T cell subset, CD4+ or CD8+ T cells, or bulk PBMC T cells (not recorded which). The receptors here all came from a woman between 18 and 70 years old in good health.

The chain couples TRBV4-1 to TRBJ2-2; no DNA is available, so the TRBD2 call from TCRdb remains unchecked. CDR3 size: 16 residues. In germline, CDR1 is MGHRA, CDR2 YSYEKL. The CDR3: CASSQEPAGPGGELFF.

This chain joins TRBV10-3 and TRBJ2-3; the D call of TRBD1 rests on TCRdb alone, since no DNA is present to check it. The CDR3 is 16 residues long. Germline V gives CDR1 ENHRY, CDR2 SYGVKD. CDR3 sequence: CAIRPNRAEVTDTQYF.

The chain joins TRBV6-5 to TRBJ2-7; without DNA, the TCRdb call of TRBD2 cannot be checked. Germline CDR1 and CDR2: MNHEY and SVGAGI. The CDR3 runs 19 residues. The CDR3 loop is CASSYSSDRMSGTPYEQYF.

V is TRBV19 and J is TRBJ2-5; without DNA, the TCRdb call of TRBD2 cannot be checked. The length of the CDR3 is 17 residues. The V gene's germline CDR1 is LNHDA and CDR2 SQIVND (reference sequence). This CDR3 reads CASAKRGRGLYQETQYF.

The rearrangement links TRBV20-1 to TRBJ2-7; the TRBD1 assignment by TCRdb is unverifiable without DNA. Germline CDR1 is DFQATT and CDR2 is SNEGSKA (reference sequence). The CDR3 is 16 amino acids. CDR3 sequence: CSAPRDRGRSLYEQYF.

The chain uses TRBV29-1 and TRBJ1-2. The V gene's germline CDR1 is SQVTM and CDR2 ANQGSEA. The length of the CDR3 is 15 residues. The CDR3 loop is CSVNGFGGRLYGYTF.

The gene calls are TRBV5-5 and TRBJ1-1. The germline gives CDR1 SGHKS, CDR2 YYEKEE (reference sequence). CDR3 length: 13 residues. This CDR3 reads CASSLYRRAEAFF. Based on the CDR3 plus reference TRBV5-5 and TRBJ1-1, the full variable domain is DAGVTQSPTHLIKTRGQQVTLRCSPISGHKSVSWYQQVLGQGPQFIFQYYEKEERGRGNFPDRFSARQFPNYSSELNVNALLLGDSALYLCASSLYRRAEAFFGQGTRLTVV.

This chain links TRBV5-1 with TRBJ1-4; TCRdb names TRBD1, which stays unverified in the absence of DNA. CDR1 is SGHRS, CDR2 YFSETQ, per germline. The CDR3 is 15 amino acids. The chain's CDR3 is CASNQGVLTNEKLFF.

Here the CDR3 reads CASSVVSREGTQYF. The chain employs TRBV5-1 and TRBJ2-3; lacking DNA, the TRBD1 call made by TCRdb goes unchecked. Looked up from germline, CDR1 is SGHRS and CDR2 is YFSETQ. This CDR3 is built from 14 residues.

The J gene is TRBJ1-6, the V gene TRBV18; TCRdb names TRBD1, which stays unverified in the absence of DNA. The CDR3 runs to 14 residues. Germline V gene lookup returns CDR1 KGHSH and CDR2 LQKENI. The CDR3 spells CASSPDDRYSPLHF. Full variable domain (missing parts from reference TRBV18 and TRBJ1-6): NAGVMQNPRHLVRRRGQEARLRCSPMKGHSHVYWYRQLPEEGLKFMVYLQKENIIDESGMPKERFSAEFPKEGPSILRIQQVVRGDSAAYFCASSPDDRYSPLHFGNGTRLTVT.

The V gene is TRBV7-6, the J gene TRBJ1-4; TCRdb selects TRBD1, and the lack of DNA leaves this call unchecked. The germline V gene has CDR1 SGHVS and CDR2 FNYEAQ. The CDR3 has 15 amino acids. CDR3 region: CASTPSGVRNEKLFF.

The V and J genes are TRBV20-1 and TRBJ2-5; TCRdb designates TRBD1, a call that cannot be tested without DNA. The CDR3 has 14 residues. Germline V gene data show CDR1 as DFQATT and CDR2 as SNEGSKA (reference sequence). The CDR3 sequence: CSATRGQGLETQYF.

J is TRBJ1-3 and V is TRBV5-6; the TCRdb D gene call, TRBD1, has no DNA to confirm it. Germline V gives CDR1 SGHDT, CDR2 YYEEEE. The CDR3 is 14 amino acids. The CDR3 protein is CASPRSGVGNTIYF.

V usage is TRBV5-6 and J usage is TRBJ2-2; TCRdb returns TRBD1, unconfirmable since there is no DNA. CDR3 length: 16 residues. Germline assignment: CDR1 SGHDT and CDR2 YYEEEE. CDR3 residues: CASSLRGQINTGELFF.

The CDR3 protein is CASSLPGVHGYTF. The rearrangement links TRBV5-1 to TRBJ1-2; no DNA is available, so the TRBD1 call from TCRdb remains unchecked. The CDR3 is made up of 13 amino acids. Germline V gene data show CDR1 as SGHRS and CDR2 as YFSETQ.

The chain links TRBV18 to TRBJ2-4; the TRBD2 assignment by TCRdb is unverifiable without DNA. Germline-derived CDR1 and CDR2 are KGHSH and LQKENI. The CDR3 extends over 19 amino acids. The CDR3 loop is CASSPPRLAGDVAKNIQYF.

The chain uses TRBV4-3 and TRBJ2-3; the TCRdb call, TRBD1, lacks DNA for checking. This CDR3 is 16 amino acids long. CDR1 and CDR2 (germline): LGHNA, YSLEER. The chain's CDR3 is CASSQGSPGGPDTQYF.